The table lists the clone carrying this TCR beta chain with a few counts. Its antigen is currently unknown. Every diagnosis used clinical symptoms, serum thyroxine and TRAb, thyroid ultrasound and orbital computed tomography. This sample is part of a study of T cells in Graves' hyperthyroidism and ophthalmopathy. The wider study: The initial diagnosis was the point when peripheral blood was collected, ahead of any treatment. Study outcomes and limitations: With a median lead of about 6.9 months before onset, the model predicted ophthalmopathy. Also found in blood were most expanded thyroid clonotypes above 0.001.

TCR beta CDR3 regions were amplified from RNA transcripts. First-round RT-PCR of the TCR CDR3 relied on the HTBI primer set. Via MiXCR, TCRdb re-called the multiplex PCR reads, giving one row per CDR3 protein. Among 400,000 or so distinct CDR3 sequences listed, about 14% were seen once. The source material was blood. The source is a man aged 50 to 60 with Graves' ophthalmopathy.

The CDR3 protein is CASSSGLVRSYNEQFF. The DNA of the CDR3 is TGTGCCAGCAGCTCCGGACTAGTCCGCTCCTACAATGAGCAGTTCTTC. The chain couples TRBV13 to TRBJ2-1; 7 nucleotides agree with TRBD2. This CDR3 has 16 amino acids. After removal of 4 bases from V and 0 bases from J, the junction contained 6 bases not matched to a gene. Germline CDR1 reads PRHDT; CDR2 reads FYEKMQ (reference sequence).